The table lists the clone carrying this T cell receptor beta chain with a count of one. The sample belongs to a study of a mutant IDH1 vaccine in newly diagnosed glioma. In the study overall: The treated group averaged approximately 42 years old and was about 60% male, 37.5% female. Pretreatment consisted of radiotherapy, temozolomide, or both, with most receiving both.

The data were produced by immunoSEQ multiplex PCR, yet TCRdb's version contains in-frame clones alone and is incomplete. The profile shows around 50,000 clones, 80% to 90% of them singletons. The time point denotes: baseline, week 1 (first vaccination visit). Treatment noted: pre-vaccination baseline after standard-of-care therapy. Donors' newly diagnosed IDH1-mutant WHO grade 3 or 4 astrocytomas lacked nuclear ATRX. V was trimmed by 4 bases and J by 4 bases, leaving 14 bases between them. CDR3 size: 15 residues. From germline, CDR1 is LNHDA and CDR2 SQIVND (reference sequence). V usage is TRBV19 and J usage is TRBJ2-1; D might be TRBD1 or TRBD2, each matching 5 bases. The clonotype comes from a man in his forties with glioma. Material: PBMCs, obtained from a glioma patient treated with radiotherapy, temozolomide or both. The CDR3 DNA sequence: TGTGCCAGTAGTACGACGGGACGGGCGTACAATGAGCAGTTCTTC. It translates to CASSTTGRAYNEQFF.